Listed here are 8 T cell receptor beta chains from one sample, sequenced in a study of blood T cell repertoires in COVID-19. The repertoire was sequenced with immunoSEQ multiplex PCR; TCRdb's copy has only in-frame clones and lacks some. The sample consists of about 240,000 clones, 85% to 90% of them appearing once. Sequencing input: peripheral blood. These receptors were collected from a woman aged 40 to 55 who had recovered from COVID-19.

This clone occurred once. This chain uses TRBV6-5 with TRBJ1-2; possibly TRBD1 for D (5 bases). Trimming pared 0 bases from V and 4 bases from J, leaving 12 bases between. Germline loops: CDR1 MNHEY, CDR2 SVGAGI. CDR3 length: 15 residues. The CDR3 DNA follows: TGTGCCAGCAGTTACTCCTCCGGGACTACCTATGGCTACACCTTC. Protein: CASSYSSGTTYGYTF.

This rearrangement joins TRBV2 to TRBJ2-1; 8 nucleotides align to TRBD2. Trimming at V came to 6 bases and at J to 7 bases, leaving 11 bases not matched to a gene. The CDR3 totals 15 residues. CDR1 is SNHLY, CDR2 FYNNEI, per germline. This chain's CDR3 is CASSRGGSPMNEQFF. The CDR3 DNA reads TGTGCCAGCAGCCGGGGGGGTAGCCCTATGAATGAGCAGTTCTTC.

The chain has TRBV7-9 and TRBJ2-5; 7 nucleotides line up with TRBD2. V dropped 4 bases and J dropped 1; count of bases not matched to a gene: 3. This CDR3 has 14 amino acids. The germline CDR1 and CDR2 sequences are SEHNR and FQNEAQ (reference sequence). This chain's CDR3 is CASSSGRGQETQYF. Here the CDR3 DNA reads TGTGCCAGCAGCTCAGGGAGGGGCCAAGAGACCCAGTACTTC.

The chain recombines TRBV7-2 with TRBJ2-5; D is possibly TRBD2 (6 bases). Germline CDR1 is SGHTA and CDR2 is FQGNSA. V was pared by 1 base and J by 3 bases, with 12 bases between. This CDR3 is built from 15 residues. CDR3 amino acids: CASSLVAGWEETQYF. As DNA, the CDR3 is TGTGCCAGCAGCTTAGTGGCGGGATGGGAAGAGACCCAGTACTTC.

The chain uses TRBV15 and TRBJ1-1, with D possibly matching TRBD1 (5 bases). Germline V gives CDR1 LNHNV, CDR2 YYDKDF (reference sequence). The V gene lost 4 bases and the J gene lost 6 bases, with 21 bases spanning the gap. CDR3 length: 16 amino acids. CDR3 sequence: CATSITLTALRAEAFF. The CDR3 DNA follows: TGTGCCACCAGCATAACCTTGACCGCCCTCAGGGCTGAAGCTTTCTTT.

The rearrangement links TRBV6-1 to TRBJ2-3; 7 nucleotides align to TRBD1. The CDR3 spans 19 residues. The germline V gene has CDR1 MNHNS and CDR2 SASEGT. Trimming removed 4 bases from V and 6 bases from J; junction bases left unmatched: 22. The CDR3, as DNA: TGTGCCAGCAGTGCCTACGAATGGGCCCGACAGGGTTCAGGGGATACGCAGTATTTT. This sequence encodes CASSAYEWARQGSGDTQYF.

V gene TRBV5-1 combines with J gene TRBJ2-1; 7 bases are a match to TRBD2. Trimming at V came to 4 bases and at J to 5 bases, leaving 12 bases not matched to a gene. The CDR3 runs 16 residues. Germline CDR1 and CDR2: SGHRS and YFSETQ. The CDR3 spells CASSPATLAIHNEQFF. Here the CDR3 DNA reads TGCGCCAGCAGCCCCGCAACACTAGCGATTCACAATGAGCAGTTCTTC.

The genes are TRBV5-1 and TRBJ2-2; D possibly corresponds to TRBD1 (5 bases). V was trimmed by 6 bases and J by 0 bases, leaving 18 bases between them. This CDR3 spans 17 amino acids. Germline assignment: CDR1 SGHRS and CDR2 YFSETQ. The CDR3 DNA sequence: TGCGCCAGCACCCCGCGCAGGGTGGACGCGAACACCGGGGAGCTGTTTTTT. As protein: CASTPRRVDANTGELFF.